The entry that follows covers one T cell receptor beta chain sequence. Each sample received Survey-level depth of up to 500,000 reads. Data came from immunoSEQ multiplex PCR; TCRdb stores just in-frame clones and leaves some out. The repertoire includes about 22,000 clones, around 64% of them detected once, and about 16% sits in the top ten. During colonoscopy, one to two rectal pinch biopsies were collected. This CDR3 is 15 amino acids long. The germline gives CDR1 SGHRS, CDR2 YFSETQ. V was clipped by 0 bases and J by 7 bases; unmatched bases: 4. The record originates from a study of pediatric ulcerative colitis.

The TCR was taken from a boy younger than 18 with severe ulcerative colitis. The sequencing input was gut tissue. The gene calls are TRBV5-1 and TRBJ1-6; 7 bases map to TRBD1. CDR3 region: CASSLGQGANSPLHF. The CDR3 DNA follows: TGCGCCAGCAGCTTGGGACAGGGAGCCAATTCACCCCTCCACTTT.